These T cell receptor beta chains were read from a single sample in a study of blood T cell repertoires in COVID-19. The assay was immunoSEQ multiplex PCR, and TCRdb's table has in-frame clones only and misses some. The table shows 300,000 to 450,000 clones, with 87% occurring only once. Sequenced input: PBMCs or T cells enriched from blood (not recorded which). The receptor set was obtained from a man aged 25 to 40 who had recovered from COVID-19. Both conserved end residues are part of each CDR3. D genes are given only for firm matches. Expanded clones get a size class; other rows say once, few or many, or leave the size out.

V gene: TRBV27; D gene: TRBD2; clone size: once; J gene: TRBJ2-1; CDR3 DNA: TGTGCCACCCGGCGGACTAGCGGGGGCTTTAGCTCCTACAATGAGCAGTTCTTC; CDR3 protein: CATRRTSGGFSSYNEQFF
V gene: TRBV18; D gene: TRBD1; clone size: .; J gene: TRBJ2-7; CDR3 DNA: TGTGCCAGCTCACCCTCAGGGGGTGTCTACGAGCAGTACTTC; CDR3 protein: CASSPSGGVYEQYF
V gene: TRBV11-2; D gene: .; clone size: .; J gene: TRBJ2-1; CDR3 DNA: TGTGCCAGCAGCTTAGGACTAAACTCCTACAATGAGCAGTTCTTC; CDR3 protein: CASSLGLNSYNEQFF
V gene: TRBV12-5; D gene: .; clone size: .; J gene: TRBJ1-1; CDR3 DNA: TGTGCTAGTGGCCCATCGGGGGGGAACACTGAAGCTTTCTTT; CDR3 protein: CASGPSGGNTEAFF
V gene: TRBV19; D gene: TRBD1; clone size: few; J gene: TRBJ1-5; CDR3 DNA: TGTGCCACTACAAACGGTGTAGGCAGGGGGCAGCCCCAGCATTTT; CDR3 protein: CATTNGVGRGQPQHF
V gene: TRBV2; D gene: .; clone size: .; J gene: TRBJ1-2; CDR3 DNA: TGTGCCAGCAGTGAAACAGGACCAGGGAATGGCTACACCTTC; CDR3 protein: CASSETGPGNGYTF
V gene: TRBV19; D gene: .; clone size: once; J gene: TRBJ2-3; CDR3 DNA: TGTGCCAGTAGTCGATTGGGCGACACAGATACGCAGTATTTT; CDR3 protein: CASSRLGDTDTQYF
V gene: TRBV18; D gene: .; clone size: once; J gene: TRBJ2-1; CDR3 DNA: TGTGCCAGCTCACCACCCCGGGAGTGGGCAAATGAGCAGTTCTTC; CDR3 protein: CASSPPREWANEQFF
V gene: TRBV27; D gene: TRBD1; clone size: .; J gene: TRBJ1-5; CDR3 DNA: TGTGCCAGCAGTGACTTAACAGGGGGCCGGCAGCCCCAGCATTTT; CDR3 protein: CASSDLTGGRQPQHF
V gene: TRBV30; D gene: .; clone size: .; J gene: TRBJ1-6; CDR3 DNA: TGTGCCGGGACTAGCTCCTATAATTCACCCCTCCACTTT; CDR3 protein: CAGTSSYNSPLHF
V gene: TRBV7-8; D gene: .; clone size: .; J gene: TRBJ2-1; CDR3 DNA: TGTGCCAGCAGCAAGGGGGGGTTCGGCAATGAGCAGTTCTTC; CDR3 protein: CASSKGGFGNEQFF
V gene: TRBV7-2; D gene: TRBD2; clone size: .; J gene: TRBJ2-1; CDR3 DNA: TGTGCCAGCAGCTACACGGGACTAGCGGGGGGGTATGAGCAGTTCTTC; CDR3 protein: CASSYTGLAGGYEQFF
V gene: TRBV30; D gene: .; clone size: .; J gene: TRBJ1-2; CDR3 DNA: TGTGCCTGGATAAGCAGGGGAGACCCTGGCTACACCTTC; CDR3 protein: CAWISRGDPGYTF
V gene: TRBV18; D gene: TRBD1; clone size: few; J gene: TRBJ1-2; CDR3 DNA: TGTGCCAGCTCCCTGACAGGGGAGGATGGCTACACCTTC; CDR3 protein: CASSLTGEDGYTF
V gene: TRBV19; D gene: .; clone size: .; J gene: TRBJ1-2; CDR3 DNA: TGTGCCAGTAGTATCCGGACCGAATCAGGGAATGGCTACACCTTC; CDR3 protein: CASSIRTESGNGYTF
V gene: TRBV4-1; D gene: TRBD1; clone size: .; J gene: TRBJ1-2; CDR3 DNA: TGCGCCAGCAGCCCCGGACAGGGAGCGGACTATGGCTACACCTTC; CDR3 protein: CASSPGQGADYGYTF
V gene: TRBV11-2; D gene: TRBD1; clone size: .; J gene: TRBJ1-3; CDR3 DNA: TGTGCCAGCAGCTATGGGACAGGGGCTGGAAACACCATATATTTT; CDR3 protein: CASSYGTGAGNTIYF
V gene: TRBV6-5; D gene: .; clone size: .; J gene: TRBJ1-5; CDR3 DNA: TGTGCCAGCAGTTTGGACAGCAATAGCAATCAGCCCCAGCATTTT; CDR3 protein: CASSLDSNSNQPQHF
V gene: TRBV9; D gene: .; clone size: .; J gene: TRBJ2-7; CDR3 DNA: TGTGCCAGCAGCGTAGTAGGGGCCTCCTACGAGCAGTACTTC; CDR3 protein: CASSVVGASYEQYF
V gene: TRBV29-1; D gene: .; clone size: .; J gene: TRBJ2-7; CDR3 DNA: TGCAGCGTTGAGGTTTCTGGCAAGACCTACGAGCAGTACTTC; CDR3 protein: CSVEVSGKTYEQYF
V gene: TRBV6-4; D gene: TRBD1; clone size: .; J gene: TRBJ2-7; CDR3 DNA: TGTGCCAGCAGTGCGATGGACAGGAGCTCCTACGAGCAGTACTTC; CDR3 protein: CASSAMDRSSYEQYF
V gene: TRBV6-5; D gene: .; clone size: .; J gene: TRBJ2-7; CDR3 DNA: TGTGCCAGCAGTTACTCGGGACACCAGGGGTACGAGCAGTACTTC; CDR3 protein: CASSYSGHQGYEQYF
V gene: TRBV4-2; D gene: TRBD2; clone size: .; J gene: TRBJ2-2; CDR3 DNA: TGTGCCAGCAGCCAAGATGGGGGGGCCGGGGAGCTGTTTTTT; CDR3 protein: CASSQDGGAGELFF
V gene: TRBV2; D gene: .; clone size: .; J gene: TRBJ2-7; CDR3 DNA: TGTGCCACCCGGGCCGGACAGAGTTCCTACGAGCAGTACTTC; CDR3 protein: CATRAGQSSYEQYF
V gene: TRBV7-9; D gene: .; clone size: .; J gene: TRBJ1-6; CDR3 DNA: TGTGCCAGCAGCGTTGTCGGGGGGAAAAATTCACCCCTCCACTTT; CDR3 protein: CASSVVGGKNSPLHF
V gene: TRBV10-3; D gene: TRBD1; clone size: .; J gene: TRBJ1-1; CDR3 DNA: TGTGCCACCGGACAGGGGAGCGACACTGAAGCTTTCTTT; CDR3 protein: CATGQGSDTEAFF
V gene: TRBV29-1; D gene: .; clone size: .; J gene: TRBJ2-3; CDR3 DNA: TGCAGCGTTGAACGTCTAGTTAGTCGTACGCAGTATTTT; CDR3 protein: CSVERLVSRTQYF
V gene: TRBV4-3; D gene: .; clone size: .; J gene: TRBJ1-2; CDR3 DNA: TGCGCCAGCAGCCAAGACCCGGTTCAGTTGAGGGGCTACACCTTC; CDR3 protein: CASSQDPVQLRGYTF
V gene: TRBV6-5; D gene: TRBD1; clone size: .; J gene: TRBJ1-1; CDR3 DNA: TGTGCCAGCAGTTATCATGGGACAGGAGGAACTGAAGCTTTCTTT; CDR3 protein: CASSYHGTGGTEAFF
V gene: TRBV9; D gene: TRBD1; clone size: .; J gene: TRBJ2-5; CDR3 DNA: TGTGCCAGCAGCGCGGCCGGGACAGCGAGAGAGACCCAGTACTTC; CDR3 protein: CASSAAGTARETQYF
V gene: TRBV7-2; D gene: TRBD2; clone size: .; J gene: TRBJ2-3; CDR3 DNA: TGTGCCAGCAGCTTAGCGATCACTAGCGGGGGAGATACGCAGTATTTT; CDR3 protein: CASSLAITSGGDTQYF
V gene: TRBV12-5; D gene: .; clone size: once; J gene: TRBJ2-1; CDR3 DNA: TGTGCTAGTGGTTTGGCCCGTAATGAGCAGTTCTTC; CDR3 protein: CASGLARNEQFF
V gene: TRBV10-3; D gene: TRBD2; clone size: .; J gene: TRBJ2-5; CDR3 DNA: TGTGCCATCAGACCTAGCGGTCCCCTGGAGACCCAGTACTTC; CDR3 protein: CAIRPSGPLETQYF
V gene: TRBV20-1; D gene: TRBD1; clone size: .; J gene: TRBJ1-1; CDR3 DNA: TGCAGTGCTAGTTATGGGACAGTTGAAGCTTTCTTT; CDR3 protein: CSASYGTVEAFF
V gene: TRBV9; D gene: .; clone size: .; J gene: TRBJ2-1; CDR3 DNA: TGTGCCAGCAGCGTAGCGGGGGAAAGCAATGAGCAGTTCTTC; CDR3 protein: CASSVAGESNEQFF
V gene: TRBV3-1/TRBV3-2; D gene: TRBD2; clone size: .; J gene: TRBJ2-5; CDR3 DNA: TGTGCCAGCAGCCATAGGGTCAGCGGGGGCGGTGAGACCCAGTACTTC; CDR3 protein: CASSHRVSGGGETQYF
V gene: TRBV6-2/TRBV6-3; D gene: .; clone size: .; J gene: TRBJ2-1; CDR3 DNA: TGTGCCAGCAGCCAATCCCCCGTCAGCGGGTCATGGGGTGAGCAGTTCTTC; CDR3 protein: CASSQSPVSGSWGEQFF
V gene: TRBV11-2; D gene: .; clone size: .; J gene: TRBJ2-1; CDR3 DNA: TGTGCCAGCAGCCCCTGGTGGGGGCACAATGAGCAGTTCTTC; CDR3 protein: CASSPWWGHNEQFF
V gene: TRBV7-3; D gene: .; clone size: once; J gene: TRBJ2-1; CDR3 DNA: TGTGCCAGCAGCTCTCGACAGTTTGCTGATGAGCAGTTCTTC; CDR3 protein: CASSSRQFADEQFF
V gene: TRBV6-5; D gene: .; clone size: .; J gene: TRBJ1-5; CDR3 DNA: TGTGCCAGCAGCGACGGGAATCAGCCCCAGCATTTT; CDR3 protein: CASSDGNQPQHF
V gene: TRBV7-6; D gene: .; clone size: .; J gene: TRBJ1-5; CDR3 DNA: TGTGCCAGCAGCTCTCTCGGGGCAGGGGCCAATCAGCCCCAGCATTTT; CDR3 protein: CASSSLGAGANQPQHF
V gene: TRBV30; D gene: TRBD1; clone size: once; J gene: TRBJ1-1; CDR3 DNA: TGTGCCTGGGGGACAGGGGGCAAACAAGCTTTCTTT; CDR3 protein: CAWGTGGKQAFF
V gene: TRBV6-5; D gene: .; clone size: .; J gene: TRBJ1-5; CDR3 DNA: TGTGCCAGCAGCTCTTCCGGGACAAGCATACAGCCCCAGCATTTT; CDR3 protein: CASSSSGTSIQPQHF
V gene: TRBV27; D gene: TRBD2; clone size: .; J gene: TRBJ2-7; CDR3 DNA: TGTGCCAGCAGCCTAGCGGATTCCTACGAGCAGTACTTC; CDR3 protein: CASSLADSYEQYF
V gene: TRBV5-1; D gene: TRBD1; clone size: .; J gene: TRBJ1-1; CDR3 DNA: TGCGCCAGCAGCTCGGGGACAGGGGGGAACACTGAAGCTTTCTTT; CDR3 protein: CASSSGTGGNTEAFF
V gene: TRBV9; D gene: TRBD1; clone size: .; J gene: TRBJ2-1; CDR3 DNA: TGTGCCAGCAGCGCGGGACAGGGATCCTACAATGAGCAGTTCTTC; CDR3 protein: CASSAGQGSYNEQFF
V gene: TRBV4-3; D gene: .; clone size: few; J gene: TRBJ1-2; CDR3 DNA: TGCGCCAGCAGCCAAGCCCAAAGTGACACCTATGGCTACACCTTC; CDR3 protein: CASSQAQSDTYGYTF